Listed below are T cell receptor beta chains from one sample, sequenced in a study of identifying expanded T cells in peripheral blood. Using immunoSEQ multiplex PCR, the repertoire was profiled, and TCRdb retains in-frame clones only, with some absent. The data contain approximately 90,000 clones, around 85% of them singletons. The sample taken for sequencing was blood. Receptors were obtained from a person aged 18-69 years in good health. Each CDR3 is given with its conserved first and last residue. The D gene is left open where the match is weak. Clone size, where shown, is once, few, many, or a class for clones that have expanded.

v_gene: TRBV19
j_gene: TRBJ1-2
d_gene: -
abundance: -
CDR3nt: TGTGCCAGTAACAGCTTAACCAACTATGGCTACACCTTC
CDR3aa: CASNSLTNYGYTF

v_gene: TRBV4-3
j_gene: TRBJ1-4
d_gene: TRBD1
abundance: -
CDR3nt: TGCGCCAGCAGCCAAGAACGGGGACAGGGCGGACTTAATGAAAAACTGTTTTTT
CDR3aa: CASSQERGQGGLNEKLFF

v_gene: TRBV7-2
j_gene: TRBJ1-1
d_gene: -
abundance: -
CDR3nt: TGTGCCAGCAGCCCATACTTGAACACTGAAGCTTTCTTT
CDR3aa: CASSPYLNTEAFF

v_gene: TRBV11-2
j_gene: TRBJ2-7
d_gene: -
abundance: -
CDR3nt: TGTGCCAGCAGCTTAAAGTCAGACGAGCAGTACTTC
CDR3aa: CASSLKSDEQYF

v_gene: TRBV30
j_gene: TRBJ1-5
d_gene: -
abundance: -
CDR3nt: TGTGCCTGGAGTCCTCCGGGGGCTTTTAGCAATCAGCCCCAGCATTTT
CDR3aa: CAWSPPGAFSNQPQHF

v_gene: TRBV6-1
j_gene: TRBJ2-7
d_gene: -
abundance: -
CDR3nt: TGTGCCAGCAGTGAAGACCGGTCCTTACTAGTCTCCTACGAGCAGTACTTC
CDR3aa: CASSEDRSLLVSYEQYF

v_gene: TRBV6-5
j_gene: TRBJ2-7
d_gene: TRBD1
abundance: -
CDR3nt: TGTGCCAGCAGTTACGGGGGACAGCCCAACGAGCAGTACTTC
CDR3aa: CASSYGGQPNEQYF

v_gene: TRBV5-8
j_gene: TRBJ1-4
d_gene: -
abundance: -
CDR3nt: TGTGCCAGCAGCAGTTGGGTCCCCTACTCAACTAATGAAAAACTGTTTTTT
CDR3aa: CASSSWVPYSTNEKLFF

v_gene: TRBV28
j_gene: TRBJ2-7
d_gene: -
abundance: -
CDR3nt: TGTGCCAGCAGTTATCAGGGTTTCACCTACGAGCAGTACTTC
CDR3aa: CASSYQGFTYEQYF

v_gene: TRBV28
j_gene: TRBJ1-5
d_gene: TRBD1
abundance: -
CDR3nt: TGTGCCAGCAGTTTATTGTTCGGCGACAGGGAACCTAATAGCAATCAGCCCCAGCATTTT
CDR3aa: CASSLLFGDREPNSNQPQHF

v_gene: TRBV11-2
j_gene: TRBJ1-1
d_gene: -
abundance: -
CDR3nt: TGTGCCAGCAGCTTAGTTTCGGGGCAGACTGTTGCTACTGAAGCTTTCTTT
CDR3aa: CASSLVSGQTVATEAFF

v_gene: TRBV11-2
j_gene: TRBJ1-1
d_gene: -
abundance: -
CDR3nt: TGTGCCAGCAGCTTAGCGGGAGAGACTGAAGCTTTCTTT
CDR3aa: CASSLAGETEAFF

v_gene: TRBV7-2
j_gene: TRBJ1-1
d_gene: -
abundance: few
CDR3nt: TGTGCCAGCAGCTTAGTAGGGAACACTGAAGCTTTCTTT
CDR3aa: CASSLVGNTEAFF

v_gene: TRBV19
j_gene: TRBJ1-2
d_gene: -
abundance: -
CDR3nt: TGTGCCACCGGGGGGGGCCCCCTCTATGGCTACACCTTC
CDR3aa: CATGGGPLYGYTF

v_gene: TRBV27
j_gene: TRBJ1-5
d_gene: -
abundance: -
CDR3nt: TGTGCCAGCAGACGGGGCAGCAATCAGCCCCAGCATTTT
CDR3aa: CASRRGSNQPQHF

v_gene: TRBV11-2
j_gene: TRBJ2-5
d_gene: TRBD2
abundance: once
CDR3nt: TGTGCCAGCAGACCCGCTAGCGGCCTTCCCTCGTACCAAGAGACCCAGTACTTC
CDR3aa: CASRPASGLPSYQETQYF

v_gene: TRBV5-1
j_gene: TRBJ1-2
d_gene: TRBD1
abundance: -
CDR3nt: TGCGCCAGCAGCTCCGGGACAGGGGGCTATGGCTACACCTTC
CDR3aa: CASSSGTGGYGYTF

v_gene: TRBV2
j_gene: TRBJ2-5
d_gene: -
abundance: few
CDR3nt: TGTGCCAGCAGACTAGTTGGGGAGACCCAGTACTTC
CDR3aa: CASRLVGETQYF

v_gene: TRBV9
j_gene: TRBJ1-2
d_gene: -
abundance: -
CDR3nt: TGTGCCAGCAGCGCGCTAGACGAATATGGCTACACCTTC
CDR3aa: CASSALDEYGYTF

v_gene: TRBV6-5
j_gene: TRBJ1-5
d_gene: -
abundance: -
CDR3nt: TGTGCCAGCAGTTACGCAGGCTTACCGAATCAGCCCCAGCATTTT
CDR3aa: CASSYAGLPNQPQHF

v_gene: TRBV30
j_gene: TRBJ1-1
d_gene: -
abundance: -
CDR3nt: TGTGCCTGGAGTGGAGGGGGGACTGAAGCTTTCTTT
CDR3aa: CAWSGGGTEAFF

v_gene: TRBV6-1
j_gene: TRBJ1-3
d_gene: -
abundance: -
CDR3nt: TGTGCCAGCAGTGAAGCCCTTGTCGGGTCTGGAAACACCATATATTTT
CDR3aa: CASSEALVGSGNTIYF